This T cell receptor (beta chain) was found in a study of CD8 T cells in ankylosing spondylitis. Broader study findings: Within ankylosing spondylitis blood, a TCR beta motif made up of seven or eight highly homologous variants appeared to be characteristic. Disease-linked clones reportedly showed significant enrichment in matched ankylosing spondylitis synovial fluid.

Comments on this clonotype: Its antigen remains unknown.

The CDR3 contains 13 residues. With 2 bases clipped from V and 5 bases from J, the junction kept 0 bases outside the gene matches. Per the germline V gene, CDR1 is LGHNA and CDR2 is YNFKEQ. The authors made TCR beta libraries by quantitative 5'-RACE with molecular barcodes. TCRdb passed the 5' RACE reads through MiXCR, listing each CDR3 protein once. The top ten hold about 0.49% of the sample, which has some 800,000 distinct CDR3 sequences, 10% to 15% seen once. The V and J genes are TRBV4-2 and TRBJ2-1; 7 nucleotides line up with TRBD2. Sequencing used blood, either unsorted or a sorted T cell fraction (not recorded which). The receptor was isolated from a male donor with ankylosing spondylitis. CDR3 in DNA: TGTGCCAGCAGCCAACTAGCGGACAATGAGCAGTTCTTC. Amino acid sequence: CASSQLADNEQFF.